The 23 T cell receptor beta chains in this list originate from one sample, sequenced in a study of shared clonotypes between healthy human individuals. Only in-frame clones appear in the TCRdb table, and some are missing; sequencing was by immunoSEQ multiplex PCR. The table lists 2 million to 2.5 million clones, 95% of them singletons. Sample: naive CD4+ T cells sorted from blood. The subset was: CD45RA+ positively selected. The receptors come from a young man in good health.

This rearrangement joins TRBV5-8 to TRBJ2-1, with 13 bases matching TRBD2. V shed 0 bases, J shed 8 bases, and the junction held 8 bases outside the gene matches. The CDR3 extends over 17 amino acids. Germline V gene sequence: CDR1 SGHTS, CDR2 YDEGEE. For the CDR3, the DNA is TGTGCCAGCAGCTTGGGGACTAGCGGGAGATCTTTCTATGAGCAGTTCTTC. This codes for CASSLGTSGRSFYEQFF.

This chain connects TRBV2 to TRBJ1-2; a possible D gene is TRBD1 (6 bases). The CDR3 contains 14 residues. Germline values: CDR1 SNHLY, CDR2 FYNNEI. V lost 7 bases and J lost 7, with 19 bases in between. CDR3 residues: CASTPNTGRSGYTF. Here the CDR3 DNA reads TGTGCCAGCACCCCAAATACAGGGAGGAGTGGCTACACCTTC.

The chain has TRBV27 and TRBJ2-2; TRBD1 might be the D (6 bases). CDR1 and CDR2 from the germline V gene are MNHEY and SMNVEV (reference sequence). The length of the CDR3 is 16 residues. Trimming pared 6 bases from V and 3 bases from J, leaving 17 bases between. CDR3: CASRQLGASDTGELFF. CDR3 nucleotide sequence: TGTGCCAGCAGGCAGTTGGGGGCGTCGGACACCGGGGAGCTGTTTTTT.

V gene TRBV11-3 combines with J gene TRBJ2-3, with 15 bases lining up with TRBD2. This CDR3 has 17 amino acids. Trimming cost V 5 bases and J 3 bases; bases outside gene matches: 6. From germline, CDR1 is SGHNT and CDR2 YENEEA. CDR3 nucleotides: TGTGCCAGCAGCCCTGGGACTAGCGGGGGGACTACAGATACGCAGTATTTT. Residues: CASSPGTSGGTTDTQYF. Using reference TRBV11-3 and TRBJ2-3 for the parts outside the CDR3, the full variable domain is EAGVVQSPRYKIIEKKQPVAFWCNPISGHNTLYWYLQNLGQGPELLIRYENEEAVDDSQLPKDRFSAERLKGVDSTLKIQPAELGDSAVYLCASSPGTSGGTTDTQYFGPGTRLTVL.

The CDR3 bases are TGTGCCAGCAGCACCCAGGGACAGGCCATATACAATGAGCAGTTCTTC. This gives the protein CASSTQGQAIYNEQFF. The gene calls are TRBV7-2 and TRBJ2-1; TRBD1 aligns across 8 bases. CDR1 is SGHTA and CDR2 is FQGNSA in the germline V gene. The CDR3 consists of 16 residues. J gave up 4 bases and V 5 bases, and 10 bases lay outside the gene matches.

The V and J genes are TRBV19 and TRBJ2-1; 8 nucleotides match TRBD2. J lost 6 bases, V lost 7 bases, and 5 bases had no gene match. Germline V CDR1 and CDR2: LNHDA, SQIVND (reference sequence). This CDR3 contains 13 residues. CDR3 DNA sequence: TGTGCCAGTAAGCGGGAGTCGGGCAATGAGCAGTTCTTC. This gives the protein CASKRESGNEQFF.

This clone was seen only once. A much larger clone differs by one base, so this may be a read error. Additional DNA sequences in this sample encode the identical CDR3. The gene calls are TRBV30 and TRBJ1-1, with D unclear. Per the germline V gene, CDR1 is GTSNPN and CDR2 is SVGIG (reference sequence). The CDR3 consists of 12 residues. DNA for the CDR3: TGTGCCTGGAGTATCCGGAACACTGAAGCTTTCTTC. It translates to CAWSIRNTEAFF. Full variable domain (missing parts from reference TRBV30 and TRBJ1-1): SQTIHQWPATLVQPVGSPLSLECTVEGTSNPNLYWYRQAAGRGLQLLFYSVGIGQISSEVPQNLSASRPQDRQFILSSKKLLLSDSGFYLCAWSIRNTEAFFGQGTRLTVV.

The J gene is TRBJ1-6, the V gene TRBV6-1; D is perhaps TRBD1 (5 bases). CDR1 and CDR2 from the germline V gene are MNHNS and SASEGT. The CDR3 spans 15 residues. V was shortened by 10 bases and J by 3 bases, with 16 bases between the two germline ends. The CDR3 DNA sequence: TGTGCCATCCAGGGAGGTTCGGGCTATAATTCACCCCTCCACTTT. Protein: CAIQGGSGYNSPLHF.

The chain is built from TRBV9 and TRBJ1-1, with a possible D match to TRBD1 (5 bases). CDR3 length equals 15 residues. Trimming left V 5 bases short and J 3 bases short, with 17 bases between. Germline V lookup: CDR1 SGDLS, CDR2 YYNGEE. As DNA, the CDR3 is TGTGCCAGCAGACCAAACCCCGACAGTCACACTGAAGCTTTCTTT. As protein: CASRPNPDSHTEAFF.

The chain combines TRBV27 with TRBJ2-7; TRBD2 aligns across 10 bases. Trimming cost V 6 bases and J 2 bases; bases outside gene matches: 7. The CDR3 loop spans 15 amino acids. The germline CDR1 and CDR2 sequences are MNHEY and SMNVEV (reference sequence). CDR3 DNA: TGTGCCAGCAGACCTACTCTAGCGGGGGCCTACGAGCAGTACTTC. Translating gives CASRPTLAGAYEQYF.

The chain employs TRBV30 and TRBJ1-2; no clear D. V dropped 5 bases and J dropped 8 bases, with 12 bases sitting between them. This CDR3 comprises 11 residues. Germline CDR1 reads GTSNPN; CDR2 reads SVGIG (reference sequence). CDR3 nucleotide sequence: TGTGCCTGGTCAGGAGAGAGCGGCTACACCTTC. It is translated as CAWSGESGYTF.

There are a few counts of this clone. Additional DNA sequences in this sample encode the identical CDR3. CDR3 sequence reads: CATSRDRGSYEQYF. DNA for the CDR3: TGTGCCACCAGCAGGGACAGGGGGTCCTACGAGCAGTACTTC. This chain connects TRBV15 to TRBJ2-7; the match to TRBD1 covers 10 bases. Germline V lookup: CDR1 LNHNV, CDR2 YYDKDF (reference sequence). The CDR3 extends over 14 amino acids. Trimming at V came to 3 bases and at J to 1 base, leaving 0 bases not matched to a gene.

The chain is built from TRBV5-4 and TRBJ1-2; 9 bases line up with TRBD1. V lost 4 bases and J lost 6; bases outside the gene matches: 13. This CDR3 contains 16 residues. Looked up from germline, CDR1 is SGHNT and CDR2 is YYREEE (reference sequence). The CDR3 protein is CASSIGQGRAIDGYTF. In DNA form, the CDR3 reads TGTGCCAGCAGCATTGGACAGGGGAGGGCAATCGATGGCTACACCTTC.

About this clone itself: Other DNA sequences in this specimen translate into the identical CDR3. The V call is TRBV18, the J call TRBJ2-2; 12 bases map to TRBD2. V shed 3 bases and J 5 bases; nucleotides not matched to a gene: 1. This CDR3 has 15 residues. Germline V gene data show CDR1 as KGHSH and CDR2 as LQKENI. This CDR3 is CASSPGLAGTGELFF. Written as DNA, the CDR3 is TGTGCCAGCTCACCCGGACTAGCGGGGACCGGGGAGCTGTTTTTT. Full variable domain (remainder filled in from reference TRBV18 and TRBJ2-2): NAGVMQNPRHLVRRRGQEARLRCSPMKGHSHVYWYRQLPEEGLKFMVYLQKENIIDESGMPKERFSAEFPKEGPSILRIQQVVRGDSAAYFCASSPGLAGTGELFFGEGSRLTVL.

In the case of this clone: Other DNA sequences in the sample encode the same CDR3. V gene TRBV5-1 combines with J gene TRBJ2-7, with D possibly being TRBD2 (5 bases). Germline lookup yields CDR1 SGHRS and CDR2 YFSETQ. CDR3 size: 14 residues. The V gene lost 0 bases and the J gene lost 0 bases, with 7 bases spanning the gap. The CDR3 coding sequence is TGCGCCAGCAGCTTGGGTCTAGCCTCCTACGAGCAGTACTTC. Translation gives CASSLGLASYEQYF.

The gene calls are TRBV7-8 and TRBJ1-3; D perhaps matches TRBD1 (6 bases). The CDR3 runs to 17 residues. The V end was cut by 4 bases, the J end by 0 bases, with 16 bases between. Germline V lookup: CDR1 SGHVS, CDR2 FQNEAQ. The DNA of the CDR3 is TGTGCCAGCAGCTCAGGGGCAGCACTGTTCTCTGGAAACACCATATATTTT. It translates to CASSSGAALFSGNTIYF.

V and J are TRBV2 and TRBJ1-1; 8 bases agree with TRBD1. Germline V gene lookup returns CDR1 SNHLY and CDR2 FYNNEI. V lost 5 bases, J lost 2 bases, and 7 bases stayed unmatched. The CDR3 sequence is 15 residues long. The CDR3: CASSRGQGVNTEAFF. CDR3 coding DNA: TGTGCCAGCAGTCGAGGACAGGGAGTTAACACTGAAGCTTTCTTT. The full variable domain, in which reference TRBV2 and TRBJ1-1 provide the parts outside the CDR3, is EPEVTQTPSHQVTQMGQEVILRCVPISNHLYFYWYRQILGQKVEFLVSFYNNEISEKSEIFDDQFSVERPDGSNFTLKIRSTKLEDSAMYFCASSRGQGVNTEAFFGQGTRLTVV.

The chain is built from TRBV28 and TRBJ1-2, with D possibly TRBD1 on 6 matching bases. Germline assignment: CDR1 MDHEN and CDR2 SYDVKM. This CDR3 has 14 amino acids. Trimming pared 2 bases from V and 4 bases from J, leaving 11 bases between. CDR3 amino acids: CASSLRGKPYGYTF. For the CDR3, the DNA is TGTGCCAGCAGTTTAAGGGGGAAGCCCTATGGCTACACCTTC.

The chain recombines TRBV2 with TRBJ2-2; D is possibly TRBD1 (6 bases). The CDR3 extends over 13 amino acids. Per the germline V gene, CDR1 is SNHLY and CDR2 is FYNNEI. With 6 bases removed from V and 6 bases from J, the gap between germline ends came to 11 bases. This CDR3 reads CASRETGSGELFF. The CDR3 DNA reads as TGTGCCAGCAGGGAAACAGGGTCCGGGGAGCTGTTTTTT.

Details on this clone: Other DNA sequences in the sample encode the same CDR3. J is TRBJ1-1 and V is TRBV18, with 7 bases identical to TRBD1. From germline, CDR1 is KGHSH and CDR2 LQKENI. V trimming: 6 bases; J trimming: 5 bases; junction bases outside the gene matches: 9. CDR3 length: 14 residues. CDR3 residues: CASSPQGVGTEAFF. CDR3 DNA: TGTGCCAGCTCTCCCCAGGGGGTAGGTACTGAAGCTTTCTTT.

The genes are TRBV10-3 and TRBJ2-1, with a weak D call TRBD1 (5 bases). Trimming shortened V by 6 bases and J by 1 base, and 10 bases separated the two germline ends. This CDR3 comprises 14 residues. Germline assignment: CDR1 ENHRY and CDR2 SYGVKD. The CDR3 DNA reads TGTGCCATCAGGCCAGGGCCTTCCTACAATGAGCAGTTCTTC. Translating it yields CAIRPGPSYNEQFF.

The rearrangement joins TRBV5-8 to TRBJ2-3, with a possible D match to TRBD2 (6 bases). There are 16 residues in the CDR3. Germline CDR1 and CDR2: SGHTS and YDEGEE. V shed 2 bases and J shed 6 bases, with 19 bases lying between them. As DNA, the CDR3 is TGTGCCAGCAGCTTAGGTCAGGAGGGAATTGCGGATACGCAGTATTTT. Its translation is CASSLGQEGIADTQYF.

The chain links TRBV29-1 to TRBJ2-1; tentatively, D is TRBD2 (6 bases). From germline, CDR1 is SQVTM and CDR2 ANQGSEA. The CDR3 runs to 11 residues. V lost 6 bases to trimming and J lost 10 bases, with 13 bases between them. The CDR3 sequence is CSVVLAAEQFF. Here the CDR3 DNA reads TGCAGCGTAGTACTAGCTGCCGAGCAGTTCTTC.